This TCR beta chain was recovered during a study of blood T cells in healthy people across ages. With respect to this clonotype: The antigen remains unidentified. Likely a read error: the CDR3 ends without its conserved phenylalanine or tryptophan.

The CDR3 has 13 residues. The V gene end was trimmed by 9 bases and the J gene end by 6 bases; junction bases not matched to a gene: 7. General study points: Estimates drawn from one million T cells were deemed to understate diversity. Observed TCR beta diversity showed a strong correlation with the percentage of naive T cells as measured by flow cytometry.

For the second PCR, which ran for roughly 7 to 11 cycles, a sample-barcoded 5' primer and a J-beta primer mix were used. In TCRdb, the 5' RACE reads were re-called with MiXCR into one record per CDR3 protein. The sample yields roughly 1,000,000 distinct CDR3 sequences, approximately 25% seen once. These data were also reused for a study on T cells of mothers and their children. That source reports: Samples came from a few healthy Caucasian mothers and their six children. Related mother-child pairs shared marginally more repertoire than unrelated pairs, though not significantly.

V and J are TRBV12-3 or TRBV12-4 and TRBJ2-3, with 9 nucleotides matching TRBD2. Sequenced sample: blood. This sequence originates from a girl under 10 years old in good health. The CDR3 sequence: CASTAGGVDTQYS. In DNA form, the CDR3 reads TGTGCCAGTACCGCGGGAGGGGTCGATACGCAGTATTCT.